This T cell receptor (beta chain) is from a study of T cells in Graves' hyperthyroidism and ophthalmopathy. TCR beta CDR3 region amplification was performed from RNA transcripts. A first-round RT-PCR of the TCR CDR3 used the HTBI primer set. TCRdb re-called the multiplex PCR reads through MiXCR, storing one row per CDR3 protein. The profile shows 560,000 or so distinct CDR3 sequences, 46% of them singletons. Looked up from germline, CDR1 is SQVTM and CDR2 is ANQGSEA. The length of the CDR3 is 12 residues. The V gene lost 3 bases and the J gene lost 5 bases, with 10 bases spanning the gap. The source of this sequence is a woman between 18 and 30 years old with Graves' hyperthyroidism. The rearrangement joins TRBV29-1 to TRBJ1-2; a weak D match, TRBD1 (6 bases). The sequenced material came from peripheral blood or thyroid tissue (not recorded which). The CDR3 loop reads CSVERGGYGYTF. Written as DNA, the CDR3 is TGCAGCGTTGAGAGGGGGGGTTATGGCTACACCTTC.